The T cell receptor (beta chain) under discussion was sequenced for a study of beta chain features in type 1 diabetes (dated by TCRdb to between 2017 and 2018). At the level of the whole study: No differences in mean age, gender distribution, total cell number or subset yield were found between patients and healthy donors. A total of 107,917,701 sorted cells were examined across all samples, and a strong correlation was observed between cell number per subset and RNA yield. In the study, TCRB repertoires of sorted circulating CD4+ T cell subsets from recently diagnosed type 1 diabetes patients were compared with those of matched healthy donors. Regulatory and stem cell-like memory subsets were obtained from only 8 patients and roughly eight healthy donors, while naive and central memory subsets were obtained from all 28 donors. Overall study results and their limits: PCR might favor shorter templates, but patient and control samples were amplified and corrected together, so any skew would affect both groups equally. Because small numbers of individuals were included in the HLA sub-analyses, any influence of HLA type on TCRB rearrangement was left unresolved. Patients with type 1 diabetes made fewer insertions and deleted more nucleotides at VDJ recombination sites, implying thymic rearrangement abnormalities. A moderate but significant shortening of TCRB CDR3 length was observed in type 1 diabetes patients in all four CD4+ subsets. Because cDNA was sequenced instead of genomic DNA, highly expressing activated cells could be over-represented, though the groups showed no difference in activation or CD3 levels. Naive, central memory and regulatory TCRB repertoires appeared to be more similar among patients than among healthy donors.

Spanning cysteine to phenylalanine, the CDR3 consists of 12 amino acids. The retained sequence is limited to the CDR3, 36 bases, with the frame set at the first base. V loses 0 bases, J loses 4 bases, and the germline ends lie 3 bases apart. From a lookup of the germline V gene, CDR1 and CDR2 are KGHSY and FQNENV. Each donor gave one peripheral blood draw, averaging approximately 0.12 L, which was collected into heparinised tubes. Naive, central memory, regulatory and stem cell-like memory CD4+ T cells were sorted on a BD FACSAria II using a panel including CD45RO, CCR7, CD25, CD127, CD95 and CD27. Purity was above 95% for every sorted population. Right away, PBMCs were isolated by Lymphoprep density gradient centrifugation and were stained directly, with no culture step. So that batch effects would be minimized, each experiment stained and sorted samples in pairs, pairing one healthy donor with one patient.

Only a few counts were recorded for this clone. Its antigen specificity is not known. No per-base quality is available; no much larger clone lies one base away. The entire amount of isolated RNA was reverse transcribed using the High Capacity cDNA Reverse Transcription Kit, so the sequenced TCRB transcripts were expressed ones. Deep immunoSEQ sequencing was applied to naive, central memory and regulatory T cell samples, giving an average of roughly 3.6 million total reads per sample. After sorted cells were lysed in RLT buffer, RNA was extracted with DNase-treated RNeasy Micro or Mini kits, with the choice depending on cell number. To prevent cross-contamination, each cell subset was processed individually, whereas patient and healthy donor samples were processed jointly. The immunoSEQ multiplex PCR was used to amplify TCRB sequences from cDNA, yielding 87-bp fragments that span the CDR3 region. Sequencing of the amplicons was done on the Illumina HiSeq platform. As for the authors' bioinformatics: Synthetic template baselines were used to correct PCR bias computationally, reads within Hamming distance 2 were collapsed, and singletons that could not be merged were discarded. Reads were aligned to IMGT to assign V, D and J genes, CDR3 length, and insertions or deletions at six rearrangement sites. Within each subset, clonotype counts were normalized to the number of sorted cells before true diversity and Gini coefficients were calculated with the tcR R package. The overlap coefficient, calculated on TCRB nucleotide sequences, was used to quantify repertoire sharing. Out-of-frame TCRB sequences from naive cells were analyzed to stand in for the pre-selection repertoire. The table was pulled from immuneACCESS by TCRdb, which kept in-frame rearrangements only. Such tables lose some clones; where checked, under half of the loss comes from unresolved V genes, and the rest has no known cause. The DNA was the basis for D and trimming; V, J and clone size are from that table. The table for this sample lists a few hundred thousand clones; around 16% of them were counted only once. The ten largest account for approximately 0.019% of the sample.

The sequenced sample consisted of naive CD4+ T cells from blood. According to the study, the label for this sample's cell subset or site signals: true naive CD4+ T cells. The TCR comes from a woman under 30 in good health. Here the chain combines TRBV16 and TRBJ1-1; no D gene can be assigned with confidence. CDR3 reads: CASSQSRTEAFF. The DNA reads as follows: TGTGCCAGCAGCCAATCGCGCACTGAAGCTTTCTTT.